The source of this T cell receptor (beta chain) is a study of cytomegalovirus exposure and HLA in healthy donors (dated by TCRdb to about 2017). Background for the entire study: In an earlier analysis of approximately 640 of the donors, about 260 Gb of sequence data and about 110 million unique TCR beta sequences from 150 million to 200 million T cells were reported. An early release covering roughly 580 HLA-typed donors comprised roughly 300 gigabases of sequencing data and approximately 85 million unique TCR sequences. The genetic ancestry cluster associated with self-reported Caucasian donors included around 76% of the 398 genotyped donors. The aim of the study was to test whether cataloging public T cell receptors could identify signatures of past pathogen exposure. The T cell repertoires of 700 or so subjects were profiled by immunosequencing and related to cytomegalovirus serostatus. In addition to the first cohort of 666 subjects, a separate validation cohort of 120 different subjects was used. To predict cytomegalovirus infection status, the study combined high-throughput TCR immunosequencing, statistical association of individual TCRs with disease status, and machine learning. A later analysis re-analyzed previously published TCR beta repertoires from 666 donors and added high-resolution HLA genotyping to study TCR occurrence patterns. The later analysis used no new phenotypic data to find candidate immune exposures, relying instead on TCR beta sequences and their occurrence across donors. An earlier analysis of approximately 630 of the donors applied high-throughput TCR beta sequencing to assess whether each TCR beta V gene segment acted as functional or pseudogenic. Donor age, sex, ethnicity and CMV serostatus were compiled together with the repertoire data. A later genetic analysis used genome-wide SNP genotypes for about 60% of the roughly 670 donors, treating that subset as a discovery cohort. All discovery cohort repertoires had been generated using a single sequencing platform. Both class I and class II loci were covered by HLA typing, at four-digit resolution. The number of typed donors differed by locus: 629-630 for A, B, C, DRB1 and DQB1; approximately 520 for DQA1; around 610 for DPA1; and 400 to 480 for DPB1. Several DR-DQ haplotypes were handled as single units for association and clustering because linkage in the cohort was strong. Across approximately 420 genotyped donors of the cohort, an average of about 240,000 unique TCR beta nucleotide sequences per donor were sequenced, and roughly 18% of those sequences were non-productive. Study-wide conclusions, independent of this receptor: HLA typing was unavailable for some donors at each locus, so association tests used only the typed subset. According to a later analysis, parvovirus B19, influenza, CMV and Epstein-Barr virus appeared linked to several top co-occurrence clusters. A later genetic analysis associated a missense DCLRE1C variant with V-gene and J-gene trimming of TCR beta chains, and an independent cohort replicated the association. In a later analysis, HLA-associated TCR beta chains showed more clonal expansion and lower generation probabilities than non-associated chains that were equally common. Correlated functional status among segregating V segments might be attributable to linkage disequilibrium, but an unknown experimental factor could not be ruled out. Broadly in line with IMGT annotations, most TCR beta V segments showed up in productive rearrangements about 87% or about 30% of the time in an earlier analysis of several hundred of the donors. At a false discovery rate of 0.05, a later analysis linked around 17,000 TCR beta sequences to specific HLA alleles. When HLA alleles, especially DR and DQ, strongly co-occurred, TCR associations were difficult to assign to individual alleles. Roughly uniform sequencing depth across donors was assumed in presence/absence analyses, although this assumption may not hold. A further reported finding was that TCR beta sequences accurately predicted the HLA-A and HLA-B alleles for most subjects in the first cohort. According to a later analysis, TCR association rates differed among HLA loci, with DRB1 alleles showing the most associated TCRs and HLA-C alleles showing the fewest. The classifier was reported to diagnose cytomegalovirus status with high specificity and sensitivity in both the original and validation cohorts. According to the authors, the approach could potentially be generalized to other disease states and immunological phenotypes. A later genetic analysis reported fewer N-insertions in productive TCRs among donors in an Asian-associated ancestry cluster than the roughly 700-donor mean. Because the 87-base-pair reads could not distinguish some IMGT-functional V segments, including TRBV6-2 and TRBV6-3, those segments were excluded. In a later analysis, most CMV-associated TCR beta chains were found to appear HLA-restricted, with HLA associations seemingly driven largely by CMV exposure. The sequencing pipeline was judged likely to have produced a cluster of highly shared sequence variants as a technical artifact. In vitro tests confirmed that three of the cytomegalovirus-associated TCR beta chains recognize cytomegalovirus antigens. Immune exposure information for the cohort was limited to CMV serostatus. The study gave a list of over 150 TCR beta chains associated with cytomegalovirus. Because counts were too low, about 15 rarely observed V segments, including chromosome 9 orphons, were left out of the earlier analysis of roughly 600 of the donors. Most TCR sequences were seen in very few donors, while some public TCRs were found in many individuals. Only TCR beta chains were sequenced in this cohort, and the absence of alpha or paired-chain data limited detectable features.

The method behind the library was the immunoSEQ multiplex PCR assay. For the multiplex PCR, a mixture combining 60 forward primers for TCR Vbeta segments and 13 reverse primers for TCR Jbeta segments was used. The CDR3 region of rearranged TCR beta genes was amplified from genomic DNA with a multiplex PCR assay. The Illumina HiSeq System was used to sequence the amplified TCR beta libraries as 87-base-pair reads. Processing in the source paper ran as follows. A later analysis counted approximately 84 million unique TCR beta chains across the 666 repertoires, and roughly 10 million of these chains were shared by at least two donors. A nearest-neighbor algorithm error-corrected the raw reads and collapsed the reads into unique sequences, merging closely related sequences to remove PCR and sequencing errors. Alignment of CDR3 sequences to IMGT reference sequences was used to assign V, D and J gene segments. For a sequence to be retained, a match of at least six nucleotides to both a V gene segment and a J gene segment was required. A rearrangement counted as productive if the CDR3 had no stop codons and remained in frame with V and J, and every other rearrangement counted as non-productive. Following IMGT convention, CDR3 was defined as the stretch from the second conserved V-encoded cysteine up to the conserved J-encoded phenylalanine. The earlier analysis of approximately 500 of the donors excluded sequences that lacked an unambiguous match to a single V gene segment. In an earlier analysis of approximately 560 of the donors, a V segment was called functional when productive rearrangements were above 56.7%, and segregating when the standard deviation between donors exceeded 5%. A statistical classification framework was built for diagnosing cytomegalovirus status from the catalog of TCR beta chain sequences. V and J gene assignment, in a later analysis, came from comparing TCR nucleotide sequences with IMGT/GENE-DB human TR gene sequences. The TCRdist pipeline was used in a later analysis to assign CDR3 sequences and most-parsimonious VDJ recombination scenarios. In a later analysis, each TCR beta chain was defined by its CDR3 amino acid sequence together with its V-gene family, and reads without a unique V-gene family were excluded. In a later analysis, several hundred highly shared, low-generation-probability nucleotide sequences were removed to address suspected cross-contamination and a sequencing artifact. For each public chain, a later analysis derived a clonal expansion index from normalized ranks of inferred template counts within each repertoire. In a later analysis, generation probabilities were computed using a VDJ recombination model fitted to out-of-frame rearrangements, and the results were checked against IGoR. In a later analysis, hypergeometric tests were used to score TCR-TCR, TCR-HLA and TCR-CMV co-occurrence, with a repertoire-size bias correction applied to TCR pairs. A later analysis estimated false discovery rates by permuting HLA or CMV assignments 20 times. In a later analysis, co-occurring TCRs were grouped using DBSCAN, and TCRdist sequence similarity was added for clustering within HLA-allele-positive subsets. Co-occurrence clustering excluded repertoires with fewer than 30,000 or more than 120,000 public chains, plus five with anomalous nucleotide sharing. TCRdb limited this immuneACCESS table to in-frame rearrangements with V and J called. A share of clones is missing; checked studies link under half to unresolved V genes, and the rest is unexplained. D and trimming were read from the DNA, whereas the V and J calls and clone size are those reported in that table. For this sample there are roughly 120,000 clones; around 81% appear just once. The ten top clones hold 3.5% to 4.5% of the sample.

From a lookup of the germline V gene, CDR1 and CDR2 are SGHAT and FQNNGV. The CDR3 goes from the cysteine to the phenylalanine over 14 residues. Only the CDR3 part of the read is kept: 42 bases, read in frame from the first base. Trimming at the junction amounts to 1 base on V and 1 base on J, and the germline ends lie 7 bases apart. Comment on this clone: It lacks a known antigen. The input lacks base qualities; no much larger clone sits a single base away.

In total, fewer than 750 healthy bone marrow donors made up the cohort. At the time of sampling, all cohort members were nominally healthy, though unrecorded immune exposures were likely present. The donor was CMV seronegative and was included in the group of several hundred seronegative cohort members. A peripheral blood sample was collected from each donor, and TCR beta sequencing was performed on peripheral blood mononuclear cells. Genomic DNA extraction from the blood cell samples was performed with the Qiagen DNeasy Blood Extraction Kit. The sequence joins TRBV11-2 to TRBJ1-1; matching of 6 bases hints at TRBD1 as the D gene. Sample: PBMCs. The sequence was collected from a woman between 25 and 40 years old in good health and CMV-seronegative. The sequenced DNA: TGTGCCAGCAGCTTAGTAGGGGGGAACACTGAAGCTTTCTTT. It encodes CASSLVGGNTEAFF.